The 11 T cell receptor beta chains presented below share a single source sample, sequenced in a study of technical replicates of blood from a few donors listed by TCRdb under 2017. The library was prepared using the immunoSEQ multiplex PCR assay. The immuneACCESS repertoire file appears here via TCRdb, limited to in-frame rearrangements. These files lack a portion of the clones; in checked studies, under half of the deficit traces to unresolved V genes, and the cause of the others is not known. The sample includes over 50,000 clones, with about 96% observed a single time. The top ten hold 0.15% to 0.25% of the sample. The source material was T cells isolated from PBMCs. These receptors all stem from a human donor in good health.

The DNA for the CDR3 is TGTGCCACCAGCGGAGGACTAGCGGGGGGCCAAGAGACCCAGTACTTC. It specifies CATSGGLAGGQETQYF. This chain uses TRBV15 with TRBJ2-5; 14 positions match TRBD2. V lost 5 bases to trimming and J lost 1 base; unmatched junction nucleotides: 3. The CDR3 has 16 residues. CDR1 is LNHNV, CDR2 YYDKDF, per germline (reference sequence). Based on the CDR3 plus reference TRBV15 and TRBJ2-5, the full variable domain is DAMVIQNPRYQVTQFGKPVTLSCSQTLNHNVMYWYQQKSSQAPKLLFHYYDKDFNNEADTPDNFQSRRPNTSFCFLDIRSPGLGDTAMYLCATSGGLAGGQETQYFGPGTRLLVL.

V is TRBV13 and J is TRBJ2-2, with D maybe TRBD1 (5 bases). Germline CDR1 and CDR2: PRHDT and FYEKMQ (reference sequence). The V end was cut by 2 bases, the J end by 1 base, with 11 bases between. The CDR3 has 16 residues. Here the CDR3 reads CASSLRRQLNTGELFF. In DNA form, the CDR3 reads TGTGCCAGCAGCTTAAGAAGACAGCTGAACACCGGGGAGCTGTTTTTT. The whole variable domain, filled in from reference TRBV13 and TRBJ2-2, reads AAGVIQSPRHLIKEKRETATLKCYPIPRHDTVYWYQQGPGQDPQFLISFYEKMQSDKGSIPDRFSAQQFSDYHSELNMSSLELGDSALYFCASSLRRQLNTGELFFGEGSRLTVL.

V gene TRBV19 combines with J gene TRBJ1-1, with 8 nucleotides matching TRBD1. The V segment lost 3 bases and the J segment 6 bases; nucleotides outside the gene matches: 9. CDR3 length: 15 residues. In germline, CDR1 is LNHDA, CDR2 SQIVND (reference sequence). CDR3 amino acids: CASSIGTGTGAEAFF. The CDR3 DNA reads TGTGCCAGTAGTATCGGAACCGGGACAGGAGCTGAAGCTTTCTTT.

The table lists this clone with a count of one. The chain employs TRBV5-1 and TRBJ1-6; D remains unclear. CDR3 length equals 15 residues. The V and J ends lost 4 bases and 10 bases respectively, with 18 bases between them. Germline V gene sequence: CDR1 SGHRS, CDR2 YFSETQ. CDR3 nucleotides: TGCGCCAGCAGCGCCGGGGAACAAGCCGAATCACCCCTCCACTTT. Translated, it gives CASSAGEQAESPLHF. Using reference TRBV5-1 and TRBJ1-6 for the parts outside the CDR3, the full variable domain is KAGVTQTPRYLIKTRGQQVTLSCSPISGHRSVSWYQQTPGQGLQFLFEYFSETQRNKGNFPGRFSGRQFSNSRSEMNVSTLELGDSALYLCASSAGEQAESPLHFGNGTRLTVT.

V gene TRBV6-4 combines with J gene TRBJ2-2; TRBD1 agrees at 7 bases. This CDR3 spans 15 amino acids. CDR1 is MRHNA and CDR2 is SNTAGT in the germline V gene. The ends lost 2 bases at V and 6 bases at J; junction bases unmatched: 6. CDR3 sequence (DNA): TGTGCCAGCAGTGACGAGGGGGCGTCAGCCGGGGAGCTGTTTTTT. Translated, it gives CASSDEGASAGELFF.

CDR3 in DNA: TGTGCCAGTAGTCCCGGGACAGGAGGGTTCCACGAGCAGTACTTC. Translation gives CASSPGTGGFHEQYF. This rearrangement joins TRBV19 to TRBJ2-7; 8 bases fit TRBD1. V shed 5 bases and J 5 bases; nucleotides not matched to a gene: 11. The CDR3 has 15 amino acids. CDR1 is LNHDA and CDR2 is SQIVND in the germline V gene (reference sequence).

The chain couples TRBV14 to TRBJ1-1; no reliable D call. The CDR3 is 13 amino acids. CDR1 SGHDN and CDR2 FVKESK come from the germline V gene. V was shortened by 1 base and J by 3 bases, with 6 bases between the two germline ends. CDR3 in amino acids: CASSQVEDTEAFF. The CDR3 DNA sequence: TGTGCCAGCAGCCAAGTAGAAGACACTGAAGCTTTCTTT.

The chain joins TRBV28 to TRBJ2-6; TRBD1 matches 9 bases. CDR1 is MDHEN and CDR2 is SYDVKM in the germline V gene. CDR3 length: 19 amino acids. The V and J ends lost 6 bases and 3 bases, in that order; junction bases with no gene match: 15. The CDR3 region is CASRPAGTGFFFGANVLTF. The CDR3 coding sequence is TGTGCCAGCAGGCCTGCCGGGACAGGGTTTTTTTTTGGGGCCAACGTCCTGACTTTC.

This chain uses TRBV5-1 with TRBJ2-7; D may be TRBD2 (6 bases). V was trimmed by 5 bases and J by 6 bases, leaving 42 bases between them. Per the germline V gene, CDR1 is SGHRS and CDR2 is YFSETQ. The length of the CDR3 is 22 residues. As DNA, the CDR3 is TGCGCCAGCAGTCCGGCTCGGATTGTCTCTCCGGCTCCACTGGGGGGATCCCTCGAGCAGTACTTC. Translated, it gives CASSPARIVSPAPLGGSLEQYF. The complete variable domain, with remaining parts taken from reference TRBV5-1 and TRBJ2-7, reads KAGVTQTPRYLIKTRGQQVTLSCSPISGHRSVSWYQQTPGQGLQFLFEYFSETQRNKGNFPGRFSGRQFSNSRSEMNVSTLELGDSALYLCASSPARIVSPAPLGGSLEQYFGPGTRLTVT.

With regard to this clone: Additional DNA sequences in this sample encode the identical CDR3. This sequence joins TRBV5-1 and TRBJ2-7, with a possible D match to TRBD1 (5 bases). This CDR3 spans 12 amino acids. Deletions cut 0 bases from V and 5 bases from J, with 6 bases between. Per the germline V gene, CDR1 is SGHRS and CDR2 is YFSETQ. The CDR3 bases are TGCGCCAGCAGCTTGGCAGGGAACGAGCAGTACTTC. Translated: CASSLAGNEQYF.

The rearrangement joins TRBV28 to TRBJ2-2; the D gene is possibly TRBD1 (5 bases). Per the germline V gene, CDR1 is MDHEN and CDR2 is SYDVKM. This CDR3 has 14 amino acids. The ends were cut back, 2 bases at V and 7 bases at J, with 11 bases in the middle. The CDR3 DNA is TGTGCCAGCAGTTTAGGTGGTCAGGGCGGGGAGCTGTTTTTT. It encodes CASSLGGQGGELFF.